This T cell receptor beta chain was found in a study of blood T cells in healthy people across ages. A second PCR of 7 to 11 cycles used a sample-barcoded 5' primer and a J-beta primer mix. TCRdb passed the 5' RACE reads through MiXCR, listing each CDR3 protein once. The table has over 1.5 million distinct CDR3 sequences, just under 50% seen once. Germline V CDR1 and CDR2: LGHDT, YNNKEL (reference sequence). The CDR3 covers 14 residues. V lost 1 base and J 10 bases, leaving 11 bases between the germline ends. They isolated at least 6.5 million PBMCs from each sample. The chain combines TRBV3-1 with TRBJ1-6, with a weak D call TRBD1 (6 bases). This clonotype originated in a woman in her 40s in good health. Sequencing input: blood. CDR3 DNA: TGTGCCAGCAGCCAAGGGCAGGGGCGATCACCCCTCCACTTT. It is translated as CASSQGQGRSPLHF.